The 4 T cell receptor beta chains below all came from one sample that was sequenced in a study of radiotherapy plus CTLA-4 blockade in lung cancer. Assay: immunoSEQ multiplex PCR; the TCRdb copy retains only in-frame clones and omits some. The table shows more than 100,000 clones, with more than 80% occurring only once. The sample was peripheral blood, taken from a patient treated with radiotherapy plus ipilimumab. These receptors originate from a human donor with non-small cell lung cancer that progressed on radiotherapy plus ipilimumab.

V gene TRBV6-5 combines with J gene TRBJ1-2, with 9 bases aligning to TRBD1. The CDR3 totals 14 residues. CDR1 is MNHEY, CDR2 SVGAGI, per germline. The V and J ends lost 6 bases and 6 bases, in that order; junction bases with no gene match: 8. CDR3 sequence reads: CASRTGGALDGYTF. CDR3 sequence (DNA): TGTGCCAGCAGAACAGGGGGCGCTTTGGATGGCTACACCTTC.

The CDR3 sequence: CASRLTSGAQETQYF. The DNA for the CDR3 is TGTGCCAGCAGATTGACTAGCGGGGCGCAAGAGACCCAGTACTTC. V gene TRBV2 combines with J gene TRBJ2-5; TRBD2 matches 11 bases. Germline CDR1 reads SNHLY; CDR2 reads FYNNEI. The CDR3 is 15 amino acids. V dropped 6 bases and J dropped 2; count of bases not matched to a gene: 5.

The V call is TRBV5-1, the J call TRBJ2-1, with 10 bases identical to TRBD2. From germline, CDR1 is SGHRS and CDR2 YFSETQ. The CDR3 covers 17 residues. V shed 0 bases and J 9 bases; nucleotides not matched to a gene: 12. CDR3 protein: CASSLGGSGRPGGEQFF. CDR3 coding DNA: TGCGCCAGCAGCTTGGGAGGTAGCGGGAGGCCTGGGGGTGAGCAGTTCTTC.

The chain combines TRBV9 with TRBJ2-1; TRBD2 is a possible D gene (5 bases). CDR1 and CDR2 from the germline V gene are SGDLS and YYNGEE. The CDR3 consists of 15 residues. Trimming took 0 bases from V and 8 from J, leaving 15 bases between them. CDR3 bases: TGTGCCAGCAGCGTAGGAACTGGCACTAGGGATGAGCAGTTCTTC. This gives the protein CASSVGTGTRDEQFF.